The clone carrying this T cell receptor (beta chain) has ten or more counts. Its antigen is currently unknown. A second PCR, run for roughly 7 to 12 cycles, used a sample-barcoded 5' primer plus a J-beta primer mix. TCRdb passed the 5' RACE reads through MiXCR, listing each CDR3 protein once. This sample has about 680,000 distinct CDR3 sequences; about half occur once, and the top ten carry under 35%. The data originate from a study of blood T cells in healthy people across ages. Study-level findings and limits: Any changes in expanded clonotypes were possibly confounded, as donor CMV status remained unknown. Roughly linearly, TCR beta diversity per million T cells fell as age increased.

V gave up 4 bases and J gave up 0 bases; unmatched junction bases: 3. The CDR3 sequence is 14 residues long. Per the germline V gene, CDR1 is SEHNR and CDR2 is FQNEAQ (reference sequence). Sequencing was carried out using blood. The receptor comes from a woman aged 60-70 years in good health. V gene TRBV7-9 combines with J gene TRBJ2-7; the match to TRBD1 covers 7 bases. CDR3 nucleotide sequence: TGTGCCAGCAGCTACCGGGACAGCTCCTACGAGCAGTACTTC. Its protein is CASSYRDSSYEQYF. Combining the CDR3 with reference TRBV7-9 and TRBJ2-7 gives the whole variable domain DTGVSQNPRHKITKRGQNVTFRCDPISEHNRLYWYRQTLGQGPEFLTYFQNEAQLEKSRLLSDRFSAERPKGSFSTLEIQRTEQGDSAMYLCASSYRDSSYEQYFGPGTRLTVT.